Below are 20 T cell receptor beta chains sequenced from a single sample in a study of brain T cells in children with intractable seizures. Here immunoSEQ multiplex PCR was the method, and the copy in TCRdb shows in-frame clones only, minus some. The sample lists about 7,400 clones, around 69% occurring once. Sequencing was limited to surgery cases with top T cell transcript signatures in brain tissue. The sequences come from resected brain tissue, collected at surgery. The source is a boy under two years old with tuberous sclerosis and intractable seizures.

The chain joins TRBV7-9 to TRBJ1-2; 9 nucleotides match TRBD1. Looked up from germline, CDR1 is SEHNR and CDR2 is FQNEAQ (reference sequence). Trimming cost V 5 bases and J 2 bases; bases outside gene matches: 3. The CDR3 spans 14 residues. The CDR3 protein is CASSTGQGNYGYTF. The CDR3 nucleotides read TGTGCCAGCAGCACGGGACAGGGAAACTATGGCTACACCTTC.

This clone was picked up a small number of times. The gene calls are TRBV7-9 and TRBJ1-1; 8 bases map to TRBD1. The V gene's germline CDR1 is SEHNR and CDR2 FQNEAQ (reference sequence). The CDR3 runs 13 residues. V dropped 5 bases and J dropped 5; count of bases not matched to a gene: 4. The CDR3 region is CASSRRTGTEAFF. The CDR3 nucleotides read TGTGCCAGCAGCCGACGGACAGGGACTGAAGCTTTCTTT.

V gene TRBV10-3 combines with J gene TRBJ2-2, with D unresolved. The CDR3 is made up of 13 amino acids. V dropped 7 bases and J dropped 8 bases, with 14 bases sitting between them. Germline V gene sequence: CDR1 ENHRY, CDR2 SYGVKD. This CDR3 is CAIKAGADGELFF. DNA for the CDR3: TGTGCCATCAAAGCAGGTGCGGATGGGGAGCTGTTTTTT.

This clone turned up a few times. The chain carries TRBV11-2 and TRBJ2-2; 10 nucleotides line up with TRBD1. Germline values: CDR1 SGHAT, CDR2 FQNNGV. The CDR3 is 14 residues long. The V segment lost 6 bases and the J segment 9 bases; nucleotides outside the gene matches: 7. The CDR3 DNA follows: TGTGCCAGCAGTATTGGACAGGGGGGTTGGGAGCTGTTTTTT. Its protein product is CASSIGQGGWELFF.

The J gene is TRBJ1-4, the V gene TRBV7-8; 8 bases are a match to TRBD1. CDR1 and CDR2 (germline): SGHVS, FQNEAQ. Trimming took 3 bases from V and 8 from J; bases not matched to a gene: 17. The CDR3 runs 18 residues. This CDR3 reads CASSFAGVWTGSREKLFF. The CDR3 region has the DNA TGTGCCAGCAGCTTTGCCGGCGTTTGGACAGGGAGCAGGGAAAAACTGTTTTTT.

The genes are TRBV3-1 (or the pseudogene TRBV3-2) and TRBJ1-2; D is undetermined. CDR3 length: 12 residues. V lost 4 bases and J lost 7, with 10 bases in between. The V gene's germline CDR1 is LGHDT and CDR2 YNNKEL (reference sequence). CDR3 residues: CASSLWTSGYTF. The CDR3 nucleotides are TGTGCCAGCAGCCTTTGGACTTCTGGCTACACCTTC.

The chain combines TRBV7-3 with TRBJ1-1; 7 nucleotides agree with TRBD1. The V gene's germline CDR1 is SGHTA and CDR2 FQGTGA. Trimming cost V 3 bases and J 2 bases; bases outside gene matches: 3. CDR3 length: 14 residues. CDR3: CASSLTGINTEAFF. The CDR3 region has the DNA TGTGCCAGCAGCTTGACAGGGATTAACACTGAAGCTTTCTTT.

The CDR3, as DNA: TGCGCCAGCAGCGTGGACAGATCCTACAATGAGCAGTTCTTC. It translates to CASSVDRSYNEQFF. The rearrangement links TRBV5-1 to TRBJ2-1; maybe TRBD1 (6 bases). This CDR3 is built from 14 residues. With 4 bases removed from V and 1 base from J, the gap between germline ends came to 9 bases. CDR1 and CDR2 from the germline V gene are SGHRS and YFSETQ.

V usage is TRBV29-1 and J usage is TRBJ1-5, with D possibly matching TRBD1 (6 bases). The germline V and J ends were trimmed by 4 bases and 2 bases, with 12 bases remaining between them. The CDR3 has 14 residues. Germline lookup yields CDR1 SQVTM and CDR2 ANQGSEA. The CDR3 spells CSVGGAGGNQPQHF. The DNA for the CDR3 is TGCAGCGTTGGGGGGGCCGGGGGCAATCAGCCCCAGCATTTT.

Regarding this clone: The same CDR3 arises from other DNA sequences in this sample as well. The chain combines TRBV6-6 with TRBJ1-2, with D uncertain. In germline, CDR1 is MNHNY, CDR2 SVGAGI (reference sequence). Trimming took off 6 bases at V and 6 bases at J, with 8 bases between the two ends. This CDR3 is built from 11 residues. The DNA of the CDR3 is TGTGCCAGCAGGACGGCCGATGGCTACACCTTC. Protein product: CASRTADGYTF.

The chain employs TRBV24-1 and TRBJ2-1; D is undetermined. V shed 4 bases and J shed 3 bases, with 6 bases lying between them. Germline V gene sequence: CDR1 KGHDR, CDR2 SFDVKD. The CDR3 is 13 residues long. CDR3 nucleotide sequence: TGTGCCACCAGTGAAACGGACTACAATGAGCAGTTCTTC. It is translated as CATSETDYNEQFF.

The chain combines TRBV7-2 with TRBJ2-3; D gene uncertain. Germline values: CDR1 SGHTA, CDR2 FQGNSA. Trimming took off 4 bases at V and 5 bases at J, with 13 bases between the two ends. This CDR3 is built from 14 residues. Here the CDR3 DNA reads TGTGCCAGCAGCTCAACTGGACCCCGAGATACGCAGTATTTT. Its protein is CASSSTGPRDTQYF.

This sequence joins TRBV18 and TRBJ1-2, with TRBD1 as a possible D gene (5 bases). This CDR3 is built from 14 residues. In germline, CDR1 is KGHSH, CDR2 LQKENI. V gave up 0 bases and J gave up 4 bases, with 9 bases separating them. CDR3 nucleotide sequence: TGTGCCAGCTCACCACCGGGAAGGGGCTATGGCTACACCTTC. Residues: CASSPPGRGYGYTF.

DNA of the CDR3: TGTGCCAGCAGCTCCCCTCCAGGGGGCTCCAATGAGCAGTTCTTC. Its protein product is CASSSPPGGSNEQFF. This chain links TRBV7-2 with TRBJ2-1; TRBD1 matches 8 bases. The CDR3 has 15 residues. With V trimmed by 4 bases and J by 6 bases, 8 bases remained unmatched. Germline loops: CDR1 SGHTA, CDR2 FQGNSA.

This clone occurred once. V is TRBV5-1 and J is TRBJ2-7, with 10 bases aligning to TRBD1. Trimming took 3 bases from V and 6 from J; bases not matched to a gene: 0. CDR3 length: 12 amino acids. Germline lookup yields CDR1 SGHRS and CDR2 YFSETQ. CDR3 sequence (DNA): TGCGCCAGCAGCTGGACAGGGGGCGAGCAGTACTTC. This encodes CASSWTGGEQYF.

V usage is TRBV19 and J usage is TRBJ1-1, with D perhaps TRBD1 (5 bases). V lost 8 bases to trimming and J lost 5 bases, with 12 bases between them. This CDR3 has 12 residues. Germline values: CDR1 LNHDA, CDR2 SQIVND (reference sequence). This CDR3 is CASLERTTEAFF. CDR3 DNA: TGTGCCAGTTTGGAAAGGACAACTGAAGCTTTCTTT.

This clone was found once. This sequence joins TRBV7-9 and TRBJ1-3; D is unclear. Trimming cost V 5 bases and J 4 bases, with 18 bases left between them. The V gene's germline CDR1 is SEHNR and CDR2 FQNEAQ (reference sequence). CDR3 size: 16 residues. CDR3 in amino acids: CASSPAPTWAGNTIYF. The CDR3 bases are TGTGCCAGCAGCCCTGCCCCTACATGGGCCGGAAACACCATATATTTT.

This clone appeared a few times. This rearrangement joins TRBV2 to TRBJ1-5; 10 bases fit TRBD1. In germline, CDR1 is SNHLY, CDR2 FYNNEI. V trimming: 4 bases; J trimming: 6 bases; junction bases outside the gene matches: 3. This CDR3 is 14 amino acids long. This chain's CDR3 is CASSGQGAGQPQHF. Written as DNA, the CDR3 is TGTGCCAGCAGTGGACAGGGGGCCGGTCAGCCCCAGCATTTT.

The genes are TRBV7-9 and TRBJ2-1; 15 bases are shared with TRBD2. This CDR3 is built from 16 residues. Germline CDR1 reads SEHNR; CDR2 reads FQNEAQ (reference sequence). J was trimmed by 9 bases and V by 4 bases; bases with no gene match: 7. The CDR3 is CASSSGTSGRRIEQFF. DNA for the CDR3: TGTGCCAGCAGCTCTGGGACTAGCGGGAGGAGGATTGAGCAGTTCTTC.

This rearrangement joins TRBV3-1 (or the pseudogene TRBV3-2) to TRBJ1-5; no clear D gene. This CDR3 spans 17 amino acids. Germline values: CDR1 LGHDT, CDR2 YNNKEL (reference sequence). V lost 5 bases, J lost 5 bases, and 22 bases lay in between. CDR3 DNA: TGTGCCAGCAGCGATAGACCTCCCATTTGGCATCATCAGCCCCAGCATTTT. Protein: CASSDRPPIWHHQPQHF.